This is a list of T cell receptor beta chains from one sample in a study of identical twins. A single record per CDR3 protein comes from TCRdb applying MiXCR to the 5' RACE reads. Of around 240,000 distinct CDR3 sequences listed, roughly 7% were seen once; the top ten hold roughly 3.9%. These records were also assigned to another study, of yellow fever vaccine responses in identical twins.

Material: memory (CD45RO+) T cells sorted from blood. The receptors stem from a woman aged 18-29 years in good health. The CDR3 runs from the conserved cysteine through the conserved F or W. Each record gives: D gene, V gene, clone size, J gene, CDR3 DNA, CDR3 protein. The D gene is left open where the match is weak. The size field is filled for only some rows; it gives once, few, many or a size class.

>.|TRBV12-3/TRBV12-4|many|TRBJ2-3
TGTGCCAGCAGTTTTCTGGGGACTTCTGGTACAGATACGCAGTATTTT
CASSFLGTSGTDTQYF
>TRBD2|TRBV4-1|many|TRBJ2-1
TGCGCCAGCAGCCAAGCTCCCACTAGCGGGGGGCTAAGCTCCTACAATGAGCAGTTCTTC
CASSQAPTSGGLSSYNEQFF
>.|TRBV12-3/TRBV12-4|.|TRBJ1-1
TGTGCCAGCGCGGGGAGTAAGAACACTGAAGCTTTCTTT
CASAGSKNTEAFF
>.|TRBV6-1|.|TRBJ1-3
TGTGCCAGCGGCGCCGGAATCTCTGGAAACACCATATATTTT
CASGAGISGNTIYF
>.|TRBV11-2|many|TRBJ2-1
TGTGCCAGCAGGACCTACAATGAGCAGTTCTTC
CASRTYNEQFF
>.|TRBV6-4|.|TRBJ2-1
TGTGCCAGCAGTAAGGCCCCAAACAATGAGCAGTTCTTC
CASSKAPNNEQFF
>TRBD1|TRBV12-3/TRBV12-4|many|TRBJ2-7
TGTGCCAGCAGGGAAGGGGGACAGGGATCCTACGAGCAGTACTTC
CASREGGQGSYEQYF
>.|TRBV20-1|many|TRBJ2-1
TGCAGTGCTAGAGATCGCCCCGGGGGCGATGAGCAGTTCTTC
CSARDRPGGDEQFF
>.|TRBV5-1|few|TRBJ1-1
TGCGCCAGCAGCTTGGGGACCTCACTCATTTACACTGAAGCTTTCTTT
CASSLGTSLIYTEAFF
>TRBD2|TRBV7-7|few|TRBJ2-1
TGTGCCAGCAGCTTAGTTCCTAGCGGGGGAAACAATGAGCAGTTCTTC
CASSLVPSGGNNEQFF
>.|TRBV4-1|many|TRBJ2-7
TGCGCCAGCAGCCATGGCCAGCAGACATCCTACGAGCAGTACTTC
CASSHGQQTSYEQYF
>.|TRBV2|few|TRBJ2-1
TGTGCCAGCAGTGAGACGGGAACCTCCTACAATGAGCAGTTCTTC
CASSETGTSYNEQFF
>.|TRBV3-1|.|TRBJ2-1
TGTGCCAGCAGCCCACTCCAAAGGATTGTCGGGAATGAGCAGTTCTTC
CASSPLQRIVGNEQFF
>.|TRBV29-1|few|TRBJ2-1
TGCAGCGTGAGGGCGGGGACTCACTACAATGAGCAGTTCTTC
CSVRAGTHYNEQFF
>.|TRBV4-1|.|TRBJ2-5
TGCGCCAGCAGCCAATCGACGACTGGGGACCAAGAGACCCAGTACTTC
CASSQSTTGDQETQYF
>TRBD1|TRBV5-6|few|TRBJ2-1
TGTGCCAGCATTAAAACGGGACAGGCCTACAATGAGCAGTTCTTC
CASIKTGQAYNEQFF
>TRBD2|TRBV4-1|many|TRBJ2-1
TGCGCCAGCAGCCAGGAGACTAGCGGGGTTTACAATGAGCAGTTCTTC
CASSQETSGVYNEQFF
>.|TRBV10-3|.|TRBJ2-1
TGTGCCATCAGTGAAGGGACTCCCAATGAGCAGTTCTTC
CAISEGTPNEQFF
>TRBD2|TRBV27|.|TRBJ2-2
TGTGCCAGCAATTCGGCCCTCGGGACTAGCGGGAGAGGGAACACCGGGGAGCTGTTTTTT
CASNSALGTSGRGNTGELFF
>.|TRBV20-1|.|TRBJ1-2
TGCAGTGCTAGGAAGACTGGGCGAGCTGATGGCTACACCTTC
CSARKTGRADGYTF
>TRBD1|TRBV12-3/TRBV12-4|.|TRBJ2-5
TGTGCCAGCCGGCCCGGGACAGGGTCTGGGACCCAGTACTTC
CASRPGTGSGTQYF
>.|TRBV5-1|.|TRBJ2-5
TGCGCCAGCAGCTCTGTACTAGGTCAAGAGACCCAGTACTTC
CASSSVLGQETQYF
>TRBD2|TRBV4-1|many|TRBJ2-3
TGCGCCAGCAGCCAAGTGGGGACTAGTACAGATACGCAGTATTTT
CASSQVGTSTDTQYF
>TRBD2|TRBV14|.|TRBJ2-1
TGTGCCAGCAGCCAGGTAGCGGGGGGGCCCAATTGGTGTGAGCAGTTCTTC
CASSQVAGGPNWCEQFF
>.|TRBV24-1|.|TRBJ1-4
TGTGCCACCAGTGATGGGGTGACGAATGAAAAACTGTTTTTT
CATSDGVTNEKLFF
>TRBD2|TRBV20-1|many|TRBJ2-5
TGCAGTGCTAGAGCGGCAGGGAGGGAAATAGAGACCCAGTACTTC
CSARAAGREIETQYF
>.|TRBV15|.|TRBJ2-4
TGTGCCACCAGCAAGGAGGGGGTCTTTGGCAAAAACATTCAGTACTTC
CATSKEGVFGKNIQYF
>.|TRBV9|few|TRBJ2-3
TGTGCCAGCAGCGTAAGACAGTTCGGAGATACGCAGTATTTT
CASSVRQFGDTQYF
>.|TRBV5-1|.|TRBJ2-2
TGCGCCAGCAGCTGGAGGCCCGGGAGCATCACCGGGGAGCTGTTTTTT
CASSWRPGSITGELFF
>.|TRBV20-1|many|TRBJ2-3
TGCAGTGCTAGCCTGGCGGATACGCAGTATTTT
CSASLADTQYF
>.|TRBV20-1|many|TRBJ2-2
TGCAGTGCTAGAGATGGGGGGATTCCCGGGGAGCTGTTTTTT
CSARDGGIPGELFF
>.|TRBV19|.|TRBJ2-3
TGTGCCAGTAGTATAGGGTGGGCTCCTAGCACAGATACGCAGTATTTT
CASSIGWAPSTDTQYF